This T cell receptor beta chain comes out of a study of Ad26.COV2.S vaccination and SARS-CoV-2 variants. Generated by immunoSEQ multiplex PCR, the TCRdb table keeps only in-frame clones and is missing some. The repertoire has 500,000 or so clones, roughly nine tenths of them found once; the top ten carry around 2.6%. This sample's treatment: roughly 20 received Ad26.COV2.S at low or high dose, single or two shots; 5 received placebo; per-sample allocation not given. It was on day 63 after the first vaccine or placebo injection that samples were taken. Whoever gave the sample was an adult aged 18-55 years in Boston. V shed 0 bases and J shed 7 bases, with 11 bases lying between them. This CDR3 has 15 amino acids. Germline CDR1 and CDR2: SGHRS and YFSETQ.

This clonotype originated in a person between 18 and 60 years old who received the Ad26.COV2.S COVID-19 vaccine or a placebo. The V call is TRBV5-1, the J call TRBJ1-6; D is undetermined. Here the sequenced sample was peripheral blood, taken in a trial of Ad26.COV2.S vaccine versus placebo. The DNA for the CDR3 is TGCGCCAGCAGCTTGGTGCAGTTGGGGAATTCACCCCTCCACTTT. It codes for CASSLVQLGNSPLHF.